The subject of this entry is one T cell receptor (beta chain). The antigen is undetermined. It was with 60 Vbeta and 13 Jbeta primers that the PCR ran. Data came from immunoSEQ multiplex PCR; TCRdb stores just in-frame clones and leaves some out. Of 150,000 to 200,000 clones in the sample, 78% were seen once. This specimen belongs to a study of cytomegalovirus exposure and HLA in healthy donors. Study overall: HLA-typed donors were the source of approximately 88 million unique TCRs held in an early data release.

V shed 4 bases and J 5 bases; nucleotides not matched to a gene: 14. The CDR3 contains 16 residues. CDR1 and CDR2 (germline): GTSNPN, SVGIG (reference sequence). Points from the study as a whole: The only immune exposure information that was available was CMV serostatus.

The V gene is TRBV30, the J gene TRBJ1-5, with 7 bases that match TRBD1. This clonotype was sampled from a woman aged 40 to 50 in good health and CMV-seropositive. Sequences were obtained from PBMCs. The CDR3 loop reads CAWTPRTGTGDQPQHF. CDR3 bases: TGTGCCTGGACTCCCCGGACAGGCACGGGGGATCAGCCCCAGCATTTT.